This T cell receptor (beta chain) was observed in a study of cytomegalovirus exposure and HLA in healthy donors. The study, taken as a whole, reports: V- and J-gene trimming of TCR beta was linked (in a later analysis) to a missense DCLRE1C variant. Rarity held for most TCR sequences, but there were some public TCRs that occurred in many donors.

The PCR had 60 Vbeta and 13 Jbeta primers. TCRdb keeps only in-frame clones here, not all; method: immunoSEQ multiplex PCR. In the table there are roughly 79,000 clones, about 74% of which are singletons. V lost 5 bases to trimming and J lost 6 bases, with 8 bases between them. The CDR3 consists of 11 residues. CDR1 is SGHAT and CDR2 is FQNNGV in the germline V gene. This clone has only a few counts. What it binds is unknown. The chain is built from TRBV11-2 and TRBJ2-7; a weak D match, TRBD2 (6 bases). Sample: PBMCs. The sequence was collected from a woman aged 50 to 60 in good health and CMV-seropositive. CDR3 in DNA: TGTGCCAGCAGCCGCGGGGTCGAGCAGTACTTC. Its protein is CASSRGVEQYF.